These T cell receptor beta chains were read from a single sample in a study of shared clonotypes between healthy human individuals. Sequencing used immunoSEQ multiplex PCR; TCRdb keeps in-frame clones, though not all of them. The top ten clones hold 0.36% of a sample with 1,400,000 or so clones, 98% to 99% of them seen once. Specimen: naive CD4+ T cells sorted from blood. These receptors were collected from a young man in good health. Both conserved end residues are part of each CDR3. Each record gives: clone size, J gene, V gene, D gene, CDR3 DNA, CDR3 protein. A D gene is named only where the DNA matches it firmly. The size entry is marked missing in some rows and otherwise reads once, few, many or a size class.

abundance: -
j_gene: TRBJ2-6
v_gene: TRBV18
d_gene: -
CDR3nt: TGTGCCAGCTCCGACTTCTCTGGGGCCAACGTCCTGACTTTC
CDR3aa: CASSDFSGANVLTF

abundance: -
j_gene: TRBJ2-2
v_gene: TRBV15
d_gene: -
CDR3nt: TGTGCCACTCGATTGGCCCCGAACACCGGGGAGCTGTTTTTT
CDR3aa: CATRLAPNTGELFF

abundance: -
j_gene: TRBJ2-7
v_gene: TRBV27
d_gene: TRBD1
CDR3nt: TGTGCCAGCAGTGGACCAGGGGGCGGCTACGAGCAGTACTTC
CDR3aa: CASSGPGGGYEQYF

abundance: -
j_gene: TRBJ1-2
v_gene: TRBV18
d_gene: TRBD1
CDR3nt: TGTGCCAGCTCACCCCAGACAGGGGATTCTGGCTACACCTTC
CDR3aa: CASSPQTGDSGYTF

abundance: -
j_gene: TRBJ2-5
v_gene: TRBV29-1
d_gene: -
CDR3nt: TGCAGCGTTGGGACGGGGGAGACCCAGTACTTC
CDR3aa: CSVGTGETQYF

abundance: once
j_gene: TRBJ1-5
v_gene: TRBV30
d_gene: -
CDR3nt: TGTGCCTGGGGGGGCCAGGGAGATCAGCCCCAGCATTTT
CDR3aa: CAWGGQGDQPQHF

abundance: -
j_gene: TRBJ2-2
v_gene: TRBV6-1
d_gene: TRBD2
CDR3nt: TGTGCCAGCAGTGCTACTAGCGGGAGTAACACCGGGGAGCTGTTTTTT
CDR3aa: CASSATSGSNTGELFF

abundance: once
j_gene: TRBJ2-1
v_gene: TRBV21-1
d_gene: -
CDR3nt: TGTGCCAGCAGCAAACTCTCTAGACAGGGGACGCCGTATGAGCAGTTCTTC
CDR3aa: CASSKLSRQGTPYEQFF

abundance: -
j_gene: TRBJ2-7
v_gene: TRBV25-1
d_gene: -
CDR3nt: TGTGCCAGCAGTCCCTCCGACGGGCGGACCCTCTACGAGCAGTACTTC
CDR3aa: CASSPSDGRTLYEQYF

abundance: once
j_gene: TRBJ2-2
v_gene: TRBV5-5
d_gene: -
CDR3nt: TGTGCCAGCAGCTTATTAACGAACACCGGGGAGCTGTTTTTT
CDR3aa: CASSLLTNTGELFF

abundance: -
j_gene: TRBJ2-7
v_gene: TRBV28
d_gene: -
CDR3nt: TGTGCCAGCAGGGTAAGGTACGAGCAGTACTTC
CDR3aa: CASRVRYEQYF

abundance: -
j_gene: TRBJ2-2
v_gene: TRBV5-1
d_gene: -
CDR3nt: TGCGCCAGCAGCTCGTCGGACTACGAAAACACCGGGGAGCTGTTTTTT
CDR3aa: CASSSSDYENTGELFF

abundance: -
j_gene: TRBJ2-1
v_gene: TRBV7-2
d_gene: -
CDR3nt: TGTGCCAGCAGCTTAGGACCAGGGGCTGAGCAGTTCTTC
CDR3aa: CASSLGPGAEQFF

abundance: -
j_gene: TRBJ2-7
v_gene: TRBV4-1
d_gene: -
CDR3nt: TGCGCCAGCAGCCAAGAAGCCTTCAACGAGCAGTACTTC
CDR3aa: CASSQEAFNEQYF

abundance: -
j_gene: TRBJ2-5
v_gene: TRBV29-1
d_gene: -
CDR3nt: TGCAGCGTTGGTCGGGGGAAAGAGACCCAGTACTTC
CDR3aa: CSVGRGKETQYF

abundance: -
j_gene: TRBJ1-2
v_gene: TRBV19
d_gene: -
CDR3nt: TGTGCCAGTAGTATCGGGGGACCGGACCTTTATGGCTACACCTTC
CDR3aa: CASSIGGPDLYGYTF

abundance: -
j_gene: TRBJ2-5
v_gene: TRBV7-2
d_gene: -
CDR3nt: TGTGCCAGCAGGAGGGGTGGAGAGACCCAGTACTTC
CDR3aa: CASRRGGETQYF

abundance: -
j_gene: TRBJ2-1
v_gene: TRBV27
d_gene: -
CDR3nt: TGTGCCAGCAGGGTTAAGGCGGGACCACCCGGAGATGAGCAGTTCTTC
CDR3aa: CASRVKAGPPGDEQFF

abundance: -
j_gene: TRBJ1-2
v_gene: TRBV7-9
d_gene: -
CDR3nt: TGTGCCACCGAGTTAATAGCTAACTATGGCTACACCTTC
CDR3aa: CATELIANYGYTF

abundance: -
j_gene: TRBJ1-4
v_gene: TRBV7-9
d_gene: TRBD1
CDR3nt: TGTGCCAGCAGCTTAGGCCAGGGGGCTATCCCCGGTAATGAAAAACTGTTTTTT
CDR3aa: CASSLGQGAIPGNEKLFF

abundance: -
j_gene: TRBJ2-7
v_gene: TRBV10-3
d_gene: TRBD2
CDR3nt: TGTGCCATCAGTGACCCAGCGGGAGTCGTCTACGAGCAGTACTTC
CDR3aa: CAISDPAGVVYEQYF

abundance: -
j_gene: TRBJ2-2
v_gene: TRBV12-1
d_gene: -
CDR3nt: TGTGCCAGCAGCTTCCGAGGACAGGGGGACACCGGGGAGCTGTTTTTT
CDR3aa: CASSFRGQGDTGELFF

abundance: -
j_gene: TRBJ1-5
v_gene: TRBV6-1
d_gene: -
CDR3nt: TGTGCCAGCAGATGGTCGGAGAATCAGCCCCAGCATTTT
CDR3aa: CASRWSENQPQHF

abundance: -
j_gene: TRBJ1-4
v_gene: TRBV19
d_gene: TRBD1
CDR3nt: TGTGCCAGTAGCATTCCCGGGACAGGCGTTAATGAAAAACTGTTTTTT
CDR3aa: CASSIPGTGVNEKLFF

abundance: -
j_gene: TRBJ2-7
v_gene: TRBV19
d_gene: TRBD2
CDR3nt: TGTGCCAGTAGTATTCGCGGGAGTGTCGACGAGCAGTACTTC
CDR3aa: CASSIRGSVDEQYF

abundance: -
j_gene: TRBJ2-3
v_gene: TRBV6-6
d_gene: -
CDR3nt: TGTGCCAGCAACCTAGACGGGACAGATACGCAGTATTTT
CDR3aa: CASNLDGTDTQYF

abundance: -
j_gene: TRBJ2-1
v_gene: TRBV11-1
d_gene: -
CDR3nt: TGTGCCAGCAGCTTAGCGGGGGGAGTGGGGGATGAGCAGTTCTTC
CDR3aa: CASSLAGGVGDEQFF

abundance: -
j_gene: TRBJ2-7
v_gene: TRBV10-3
d_gene: -
CDR3nt: TGTGCCTCCAGGGGGGTGACACTGGCGGTATTC
CDR3aa: CASRGVTLAVF

abundance: once
j_gene: TRBJ1-4
v_gene: TRBV4-3
d_gene: TRBD1
CDR3nt: TGCGCCAGCAGCCAAGATAGGACAGGGTCTAATGAAAAACTGTTTTTT
CDR3aa: CASSQDRTGSNEKLFF

abundance: -
j_gene: TRBJ1-5
v_gene: TRBV28
d_gene: -
CDR3nt: TGTGCCAGCAGTTACGCAGTGAAGGGAACTCAGCCCCAGCATTTT
CDR3aa: CASSYAVKGTQPQHF

abundance: -
j_gene: TRBJ2-7
v_gene: TRBV11-3
d_gene: -
CDR3nt: TGTGCCAGCAGCTTAGATTCTGCAAGATCCTACGAGCAGTACTTC
CDR3aa: CASSLDSARSYEQYF

abundance: -
j_gene: TRBJ1-4
v_gene: TRBV5-1
d_gene: TRBD1
CDR3nt: TGCGCCAGCAGACCGAGACAGGGAGGGAATGAAAAACTGTTTTTT
CDR3aa: CASRPRQGGNEKLFF

abundance: -
j_gene: TRBJ2-3
v_gene: TRBV27
d_gene: -
CDR3nt: TGTGCCAGCAGTCATGAATCCCGAGGAGATACGCAGTATTTT
CDR3aa: CASSHESRGDTQYF

abundance: -
j_gene: TRBJ2-3
v_gene: TRBV7-8
d_gene: -
CDR3nt: TGTGCCAGCAGCTTAGCAGTTCGGAGCACAGATACGCAGTATTTT
CDR3aa: CASSLAVRSTDTQYF

abundance: -
j_gene: TRBJ1-4
v_gene: TRBV5-1
d_gene: TRBD1
CDR3nt: TGCGCCAGCAGCCCCGGACAGGGAAGAACTAATGAAAAACTGTTTTTT
CDR3aa: CASSPGQGRTNEKLFF

abundance: -
j_gene: TRBJ1-2
v_gene: TRBV4-1
d_gene: TRBD1
CDR3nt: TGCGCCAGCGGACGACCGGGACAGGCCTATGGCTACACCTTC
CDR3aa: CASGRPGQAYGYTF

abundance: -
j_gene: TRBJ2-5
v_gene: TRBV5-1
d_gene: -
CDR3nt: TGCGCCAGCCGCGGGGCCCGGGTCGAAGAGACCCAGTACTTC
CDR3aa: CASRGARVEETQYF

abundance: -
j_gene: TRBJ2-7
v_gene: TRBV28
d_gene: TRBD2
CDR3nt: TGTGCCAGCAGTTTTCGCCTAGCGGGAATCCTTTACTACGAGCAGTACTTC
CDR3aa: CASSFRLAGILYYEQYF

abundance: -
j_gene: TRBJ1-1
v_gene: TRBV29-1
d_gene: -
CDR3nt: TGCAGCGTTGATGGCAGTAAGGGGGCTTTCTTT
CDR3aa: CSVDGSKGAFF

abundance: -
j_gene: TRBJ2-7
v_gene: TRBV6-5
d_gene: -
CDR3nt: TGTGCCAGCAGTTACTCCTTTTCTAGCCGGATCTACGAGCAGTACTTC
CDR3aa: CASSYSFSSRIYEQYF

abundance: -
j_gene: TRBJ2-1
v_gene: TRBV4-3
d_gene: TRBD2
CDR3nt: TGCGCCAGCAGCCAATATCGACTAGCAAGTCAACTGAATGAGCAGTTCTTC
CDR3aa: CASSQYRLASQLNEQFF

abundance: -
j_gene: TRBJ2-2
v_gene: TRBV25-1
d_gene: -
CDR3nt: TGTGCCAGCAGTGAATTCGCGAACACCGGGGAGCTGTTTTTT
CDR3aa: CASSEFANTGELFF

abundance: -
j_gene: TRBJ2-7
v_gene: TRBV2
d_gene: -
CDR3nt: TGTGCCACTAACCGGGGAACCAACTACGAGCAGTACTTC
CDR3aa: CATNRGTNYEQYF

abundance: -
j_gene: TRBJ1-5
v_gene: TRBV7-2
d_gene: -
CDR3nt: TGTGCCAGCAGCTCCGGAGGGGGGGCTGGACAGCCCCAGCATTTT
CDR3aa: CASSSGGGAGQPQHF

abundance: -
j_gene: TRBJ2-7
v_gene: TRBV14
d_gene: -
CDR3nt: TGTGCCAGCAGCCAAAGTCGAAGGGTGTTCGACGAGCAGTACTTC
CDR3aa: CASSQSRRVFDEQYF

abundance: -
j_gene: TRBJ1-1
v_gene: TRBV28
d_gene: -
CDR3nt: TGTGCCAGCAGTTTAAATTGGCGAATACTGAACACTGAAGCTTTCTTT
CDR3aa: CASSLNWRILNTEAFF

abundance: -
j_gene: TRBJ2-7
v_gene: TRBV7-6
d_gene: -
CDR3nt: TGTGCCAGCAGCTTAACGAGTTGGAGACTTGGCTACGAGCAGTACTTC
CDR3aa: CASSLTSWRLGYEQYF

abundance: -
j_gene: TRBJ1-4
v_gene: TRBV7-9
d_gene: -
CDR3nt: TGTGCCAGCAGCCGCTGGGGGGCAACTAATGAAAAACTGTTTTTT
CDR3aa: CASSRWGATNEKLFF